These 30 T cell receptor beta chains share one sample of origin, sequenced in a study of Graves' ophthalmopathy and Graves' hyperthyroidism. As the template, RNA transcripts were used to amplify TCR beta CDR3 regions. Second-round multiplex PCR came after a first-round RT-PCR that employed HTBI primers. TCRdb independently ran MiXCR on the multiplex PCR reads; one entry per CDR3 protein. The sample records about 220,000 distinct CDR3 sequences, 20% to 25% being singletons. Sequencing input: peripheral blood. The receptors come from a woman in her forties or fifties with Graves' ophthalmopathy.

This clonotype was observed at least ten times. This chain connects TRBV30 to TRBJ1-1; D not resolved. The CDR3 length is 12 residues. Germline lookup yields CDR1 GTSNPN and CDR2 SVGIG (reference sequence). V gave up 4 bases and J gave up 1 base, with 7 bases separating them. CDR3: CAWNRQNTEAFF. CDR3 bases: TGTGCCTGGAATCGACAGAACACTGAAGCTTTCTTT.

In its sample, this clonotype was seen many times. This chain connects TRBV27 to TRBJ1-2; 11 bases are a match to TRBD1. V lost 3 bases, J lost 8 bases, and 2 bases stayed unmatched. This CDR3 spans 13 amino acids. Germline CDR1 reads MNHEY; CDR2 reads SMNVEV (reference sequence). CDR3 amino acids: CASSLGQGGGYTF. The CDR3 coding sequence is TGTGCCAGCAGTTTGGGACAGGGGGGCGGCTACACCTTC.

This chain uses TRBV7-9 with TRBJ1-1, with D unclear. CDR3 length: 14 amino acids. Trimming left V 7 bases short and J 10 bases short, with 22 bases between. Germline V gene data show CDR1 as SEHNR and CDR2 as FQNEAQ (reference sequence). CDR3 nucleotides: TGTGCCAGCACCTCTGGGTTCGTAGCGATGTCAGCTTTCTTT. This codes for CASTSGFVAMSAFF.

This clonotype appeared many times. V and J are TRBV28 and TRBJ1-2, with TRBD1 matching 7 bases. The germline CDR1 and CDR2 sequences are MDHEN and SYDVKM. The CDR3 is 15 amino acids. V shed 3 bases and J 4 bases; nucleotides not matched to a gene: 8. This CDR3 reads CASSLPQGGFYGYTF. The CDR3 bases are TGTGCCAGCAGTTTGCCTCAGGGGGGCTTCTATGGCTACACCTTC.

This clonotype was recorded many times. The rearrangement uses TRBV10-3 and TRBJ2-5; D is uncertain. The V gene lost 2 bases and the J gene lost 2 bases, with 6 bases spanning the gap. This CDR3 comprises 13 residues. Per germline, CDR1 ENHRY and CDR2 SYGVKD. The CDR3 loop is CAISERPQETQYF. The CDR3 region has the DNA TGTGCCATCAGTGAGCGGCCACAAGAGACCCAGTACTTC.

The CDR3 spells CASSFGSTPETQYF. CDR3 in DNA: TGTGCCAGCAGTTTCGGGAGTACGCCAGAGACCCAGTACTTC. The chain employs TRBV27 and TRBJ2-5; D possibly corresponds to TRBD2 (6 bases). The CDR3 has 14 amino acids. Looked up from germline, CDR1 is MNHEY and CDR2 is SMNVEV (reference sequence). Trimming removed 3 bases at V and 4 bases at J, with 12 bases between.

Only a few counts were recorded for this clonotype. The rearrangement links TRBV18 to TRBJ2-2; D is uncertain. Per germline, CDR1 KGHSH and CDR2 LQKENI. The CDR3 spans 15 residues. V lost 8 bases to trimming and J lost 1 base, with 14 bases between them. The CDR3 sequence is CASPRGEGNTGELFF. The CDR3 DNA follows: TGTGCCAGCCCCCGTGGCGAAGGGAACACCGGGGAGCTGTTTTTT.

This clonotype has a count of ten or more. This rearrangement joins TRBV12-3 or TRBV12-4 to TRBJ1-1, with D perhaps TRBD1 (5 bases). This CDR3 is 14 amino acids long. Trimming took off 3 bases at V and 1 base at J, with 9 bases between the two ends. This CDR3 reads CASSFVRGNTEAFF. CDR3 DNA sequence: TGTGCCAGCAGTTTTGTTAGGGGGAACACTGAAGCTTTCTTT.

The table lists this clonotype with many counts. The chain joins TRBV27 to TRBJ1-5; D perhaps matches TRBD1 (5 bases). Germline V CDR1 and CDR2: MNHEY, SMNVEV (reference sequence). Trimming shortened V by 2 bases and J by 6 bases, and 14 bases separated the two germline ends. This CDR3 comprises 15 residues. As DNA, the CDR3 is TGTGCCAGCAGTTTAGGGACCTCCCGCGGTCAGCCCCAGCATTTT. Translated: CASSLGTSRGQPQHF.

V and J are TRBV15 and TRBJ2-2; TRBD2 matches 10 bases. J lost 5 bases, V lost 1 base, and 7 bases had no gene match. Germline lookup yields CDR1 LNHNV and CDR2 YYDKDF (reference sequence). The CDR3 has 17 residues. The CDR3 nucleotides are TGTGCCACCAGCAGAGCAGGTCTAGCGGGAGTTACCGGGGAGCTGTTTTTT. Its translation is CATSRAGLAGVTGELFF.

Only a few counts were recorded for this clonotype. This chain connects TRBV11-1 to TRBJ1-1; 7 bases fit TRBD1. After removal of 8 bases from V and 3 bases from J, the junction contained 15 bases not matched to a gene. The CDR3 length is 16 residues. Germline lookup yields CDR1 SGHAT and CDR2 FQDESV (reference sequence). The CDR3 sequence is CASVLRAGGGDTEAFF. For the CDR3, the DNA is TGTGCCAGCGTCCTGCGTGCAGGGGGGGGGGACACTGAAGCTTTCTTT.

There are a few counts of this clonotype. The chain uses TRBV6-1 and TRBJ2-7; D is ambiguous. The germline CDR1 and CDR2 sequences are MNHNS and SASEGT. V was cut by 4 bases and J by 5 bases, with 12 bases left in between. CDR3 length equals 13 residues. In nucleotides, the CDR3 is TGTGCCAGCAGTGTAGCCGGAGCCCACGAGCAGTACTTC. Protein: CASSVAGAHEQYF.

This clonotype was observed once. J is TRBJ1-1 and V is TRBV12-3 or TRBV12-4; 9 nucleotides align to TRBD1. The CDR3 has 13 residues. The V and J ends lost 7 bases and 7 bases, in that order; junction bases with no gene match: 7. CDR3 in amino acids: CASTARQGGEAFF. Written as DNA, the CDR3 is TGTGCCAGCACCGCCCGACAGGGGGGTGAAGCTTTCTTT.

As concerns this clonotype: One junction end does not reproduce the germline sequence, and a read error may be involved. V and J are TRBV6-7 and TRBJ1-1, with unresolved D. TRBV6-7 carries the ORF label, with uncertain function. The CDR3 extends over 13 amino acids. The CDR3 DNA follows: TGTGCCGGCAGGTCCAAGGCCGGGACTGAAGCTTTCTTT. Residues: CAGRSKAGTEAFF.

The CDR3 sequence is CASSPPRAGELFF. For the CDR3, the DNA is TGTGCCAGCAGCCCTCCAAGAGCCGGGGAGCTGTTTTTT. The chain recombines TRBV12-3 or TRBV12-4 with TRBJ2-2; D remains unclear. The CDR3 runs 13 residues. The ends were cut back, 6 bases at V and 6 bases at J, with 11 bases in the middle.

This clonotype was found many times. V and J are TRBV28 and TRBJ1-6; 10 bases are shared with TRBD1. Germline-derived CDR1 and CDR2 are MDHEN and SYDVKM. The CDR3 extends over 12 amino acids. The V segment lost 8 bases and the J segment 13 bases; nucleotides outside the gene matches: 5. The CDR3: CASRDRGTPLHF. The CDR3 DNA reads TGTGCCAGCCGGGACAGGGGTACCCCCCTCCACTTT.

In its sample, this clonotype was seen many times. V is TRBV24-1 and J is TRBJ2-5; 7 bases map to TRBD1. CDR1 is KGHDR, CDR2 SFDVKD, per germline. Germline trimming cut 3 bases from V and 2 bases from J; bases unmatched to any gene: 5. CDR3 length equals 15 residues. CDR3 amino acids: CATSDVRGTQETQYF. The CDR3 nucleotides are TGTGCCACCAGTGATGTCAGGGGGACACAAGAGACCCAGTACTTC.

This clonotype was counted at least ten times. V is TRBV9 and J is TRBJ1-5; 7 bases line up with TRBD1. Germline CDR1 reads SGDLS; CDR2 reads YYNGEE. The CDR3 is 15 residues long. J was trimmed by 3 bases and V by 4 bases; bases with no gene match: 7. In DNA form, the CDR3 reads TGTGCCAGCAGCCAGGGGGGGCAAGACAATCAGCCCCAGCATTTT. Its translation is CASSQGGQDNQPQHF.

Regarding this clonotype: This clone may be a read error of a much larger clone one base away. The CDR3 DNA is TGTGCCAGCAGACAGAATAGCAATCGGCCCCAGCATTTT. This sequence encodes CASRQNSNRPQHF. The rearrangement links TRBV6-1 to TRBJ1-5; D is unclear. The CDR3 is 13 residues long. CDR1 MNHNS and CDR2 SASEGT come from the germline V gene.

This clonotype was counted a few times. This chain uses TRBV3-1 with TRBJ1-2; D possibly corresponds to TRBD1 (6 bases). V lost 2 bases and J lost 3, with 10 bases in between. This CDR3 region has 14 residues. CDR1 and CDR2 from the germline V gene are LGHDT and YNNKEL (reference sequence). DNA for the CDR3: TGTGCCAGCAGCCAATGGAGGACAGACTATGGCTACACCTTC. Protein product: CASSQWRTDYGYTF. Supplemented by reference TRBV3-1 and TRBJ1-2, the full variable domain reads DTAVSQTPKYLVTQMGNDKSIKCEQNLGHDTMYWYKQDSKKFLKIMFSYNNKELIINETVPNRFSPKSPDKAHLNLHINSLELGDSAVYFCASSQWRTDYGYTFGSGTRLTVV.

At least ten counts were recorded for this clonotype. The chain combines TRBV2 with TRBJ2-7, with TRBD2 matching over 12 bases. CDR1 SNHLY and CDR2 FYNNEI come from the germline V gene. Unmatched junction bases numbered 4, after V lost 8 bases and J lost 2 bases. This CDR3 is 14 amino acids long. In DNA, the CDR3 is TGTGCCAGCGTGGGACTAGCGGGTCCCTACGAGCAGTACTTC. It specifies CASVGLAGPYEQYF.

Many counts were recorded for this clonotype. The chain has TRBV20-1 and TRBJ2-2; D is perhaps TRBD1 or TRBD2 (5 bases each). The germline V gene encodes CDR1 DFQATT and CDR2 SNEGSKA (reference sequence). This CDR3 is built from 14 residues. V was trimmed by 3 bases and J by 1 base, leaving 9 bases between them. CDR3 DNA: TGCAGTGCTAGCAGGGAGATGAACACCGGGGAGCTGTTTTTT. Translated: CSASREMNTGELFF.

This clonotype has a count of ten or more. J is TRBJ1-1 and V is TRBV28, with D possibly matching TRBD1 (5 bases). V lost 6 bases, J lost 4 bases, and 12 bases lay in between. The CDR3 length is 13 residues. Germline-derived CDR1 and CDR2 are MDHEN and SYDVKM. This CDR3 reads CASSLDSFTEAFF. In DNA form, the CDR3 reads TGTGCCAGCAGCCTTGACAGTTTCACTGAAGCTTTCTTT.

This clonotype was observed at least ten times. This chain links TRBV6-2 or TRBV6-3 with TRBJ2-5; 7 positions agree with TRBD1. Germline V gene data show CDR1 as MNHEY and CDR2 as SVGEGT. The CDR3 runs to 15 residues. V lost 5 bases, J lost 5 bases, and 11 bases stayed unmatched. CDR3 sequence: CASSDGDRWRETQYF. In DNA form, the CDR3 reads TGTGCCAGCAGTGACGGGGACAGATGGCGGGAGACCCAGTACTTC.

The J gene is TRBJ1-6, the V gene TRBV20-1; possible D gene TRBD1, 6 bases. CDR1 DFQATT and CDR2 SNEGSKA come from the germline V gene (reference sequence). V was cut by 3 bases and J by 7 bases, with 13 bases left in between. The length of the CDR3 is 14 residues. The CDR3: CSARWGARNSPLHF. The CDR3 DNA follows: TGCAGTGCTAGGTGGGGGGCGCGAAATTCACCCCTCCACTTT.

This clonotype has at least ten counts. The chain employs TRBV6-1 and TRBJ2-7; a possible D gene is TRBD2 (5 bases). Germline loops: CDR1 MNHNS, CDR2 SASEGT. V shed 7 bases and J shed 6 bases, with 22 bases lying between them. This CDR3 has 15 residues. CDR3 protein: CASNPPGVRSGEQYF. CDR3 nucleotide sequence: TGTGCCAGCAACCCACCCGGGGTAAGGAGCGGCGAGCAGTACTTC.

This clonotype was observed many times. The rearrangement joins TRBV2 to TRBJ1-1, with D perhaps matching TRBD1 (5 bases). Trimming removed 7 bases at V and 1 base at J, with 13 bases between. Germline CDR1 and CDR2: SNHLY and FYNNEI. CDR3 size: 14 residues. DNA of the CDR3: TGTGCCAGCATACGGCCAGGGCAGAACACTGAAGCTTTCTTT. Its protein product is CASIRPGQNTEAFF.

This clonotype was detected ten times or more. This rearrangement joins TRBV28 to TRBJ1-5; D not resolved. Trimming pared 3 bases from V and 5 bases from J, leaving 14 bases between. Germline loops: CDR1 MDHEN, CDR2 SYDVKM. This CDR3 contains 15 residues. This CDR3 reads CASSFSAGTYQPQHF. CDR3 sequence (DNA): TGTGCCAGCAGTTTTTCCGCTGGAACGTATCAGCCCCAGCATTTT.

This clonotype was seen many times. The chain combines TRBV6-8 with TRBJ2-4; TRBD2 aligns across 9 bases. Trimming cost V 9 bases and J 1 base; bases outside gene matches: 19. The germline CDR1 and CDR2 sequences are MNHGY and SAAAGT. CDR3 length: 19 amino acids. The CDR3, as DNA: TGTGCCAGGTTTTGCCGGACTAGCGAGACCGGGGAGGCCAAAAACATTCAGTACTTC. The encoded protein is CARFCRTSETGEAKNIQYF.

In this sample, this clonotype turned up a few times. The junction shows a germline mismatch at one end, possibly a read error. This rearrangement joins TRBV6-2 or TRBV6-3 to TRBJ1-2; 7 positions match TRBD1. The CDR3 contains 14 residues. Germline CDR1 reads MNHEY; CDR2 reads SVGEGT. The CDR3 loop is CAGSYRDRYYGYTF. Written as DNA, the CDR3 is TGTGCCGGCAGTTACCGGGACAGATACTATGGCTACACCTTC.